This section outlines one T cell receptor beta chain sequence together with its context. This clonotype was counted ten times or more. What this receptor recognizes is not known. No base quality information exists; no much larger clone differs at one position. This entry belongs to a study of regulatory T cells in long-lasting Graves disease (dated by TCRdb to 2020 to 2022). At the level of the whole study: Persistent Graves' disease meant more than 5 years of antithyroid drug treatment with TSH receptor autoantibodies that stayed positive. Patients with persistent Graves' disease were compared with patients with newly diagnosed Graves' disease using TCR sequencing and RNA sequencing of peripheral blood. The study was conducted in China and was registered as a clinical trial. A total of some 33 samples were covered by TCR sequencing, comprising roughly 13 persistent and 20 or so newly diagnosed Graves' disease patients. Persistent Graves' disease patients in the clinical cohort had taken antithyroid drugs for 8 to 12 years on average.

The CDR3 has 13 amino acids, counting the end cysteine and phenylalanine. Only CDR3 DNA remains: 39 bases, in frame from the first base. Trimmed from V: 4 bases; trimmed from J: 6 bases; junction bases lacking a gene match: 2. The germline V gene provides CDR1 MNHEY and CDR2 SVGEGT. The research as a whole found: Persistent patients shared more public clonotypes among themselves (2,741) than newly diagnosed patients did (about 970). The authors noted that the small sample size was a limitation that may lower accuracy. Because the primary lesion, thyroid tissue, could not be accessed, the study looked at peripheral blood alone. Preferential use of TRBV28, TRBJ1-2 and TRBJ2-5 was observed in persistent disease, whereas TRBV20-1 and TRBJ2-1 were favored in newly diagnosed disease. Sequencing and analysis were limited to the TCR beta chain. Persistent Graves' disease patients showed lower TCR Shannon entropy and fewer highly expanded clones than newly diagnosed patients, suggesting clonal expansion.

Library construction relied on multiplex PCR. Sequencing instrument: Illumina HiSeq 4000. To build TCR beta libraries, CDR3 regions were amplified by Arm-PCR using iRepertoire HTBI primers. Gel purification was performed on PCR products prior to sequencing. The original methods were these. Across samples, around 58 TRBV and 15 or so TRBJ segments were identified and used for gene usage analysis of CDR3 amino acid clonotypes. Filtered high-quality paired reads were merged into contigs using COPE and FqMerger. BLAST was used to align contigs to the IMGT TRBV, TRBD and TRBJ reference genes, and CDR3 was defined following IMGT. Any clonotype with a frequency above 0.1% was counted as a highly expanded clone. Repertoire diversity was measured by Shannon entropy, and V-J evenness by the Gini coefficient. Public clonotypes were defined as clonotypes shared by more than one individual. TCRdb applied fastp at Q25 and MiXCR to the public reads, then kept only in-frame beta chains. Rows merge per CDR3 protein into single entries with the most common DNA and genes. The V and J calls were determined by TCRdb, not by the authors. The sample contains 300,000 to 500,000 distinct CDR3 sequences, roughly 20% of them found a single time. The ten most abundant clones make up less than 25% of the sample.

The time point tag for this specimen amounts to: persistent/refractory GD, antithyroid drugs over 5 years with positive TRAb. RNA was extracted from PBMCs in TRIzol for both TCR sequencing and RNA sequencing. The diagnosis of Graves' disease was made according to American Thyroid Association guidelines. Patients were recruited from an endocrinology department in Xi'an, China. From each patient, about 8.9 milliliters of peripheral blood was collected into an EDTA anticoagulant tube. Ficoll Paque Plus density gradient separation was used to isolate PBMCs, and no further T cell sorting was done. An Agilent 2100 Bioanalyzer and agarose gel were used to check RNA quality, and a NanoDrop 2000 was used to measure RNA concentration.

The clonotype comes from a female donor with Graves disease. The chain is encoded by TRBV6-2 or TRBV6-3 joined to TRBJ2-5; TRBD1 lines up with 10 middle nucleotides. The specimen comprised peripheral blood mononuclear cells (PBMCs), sampled when the disease was refractory, from a patient treated with antithyroid drugs. The CDR3 is CASSLGQGQTQYF. The sequenced DNA is TGTGCCAGCAGTTTGGGACAGGGGCAGACCCAGTACTTC.